These 4 T cell receptor beta chains came from one sample sequenced in a study of blood T cells in healthy people across ages. Through a sample-barcoded 5' primer and a J-beta primer mix, a second PCR was run for 7 to 11 cycles. TCRdb passed the 5' RACE reads through MiXCR, listing each CDR3 protein once. The table shows over a million distinct CDR3 sequences, with 20% to 25% occurring only once. These same records also appear under a second study, on T cells of mothers and their children.

Material for sequencing was blood. The origin of the receptors is a girl aged 2-9 years in good health.

This clonotype was detected a few times. The rearrangement joins TRBV7-3 to TRBJ2-1; no clear D. Trimming stripped 8 bases from V and 7 bases from J, with 9 bases between. The CDR3 consists of 11 residues. Per the germline V gene, CDR1 is SGHTA and CDR2 is FQGTGA. CDR3 nucleotide sequence: TGTGCCAGCGGGATCCGGAATGAGCAGTTCTTC. Translation gives CASGIRNEQFF.

This clonotype was seen a few times. The gene calls are TRBV7-2 and TRBJ1-2; maybe TRBD1 (5 bases). V was trimmed by 6 bases and J by 3 bases, leaving 23 bases between them. The CDR3 length is 17 residues. Germline CDR1 and CDR2: SGHTA and FQGNSA. The CDR3 nucleotides read TGTGCCAGCAGACGCTACCCCGGGGCCCGCAGGGACTATGGCTACACCTTC. It encodes CASRRYPGARRDYGYTF.

This clonotype was found many times. The V gene is TRBV12-3 or TRBV12-4, the J gene TRBJ1-6, with D hard to call. V dropped 1 base and J dropped 10 bases, with 8 bases sitting between them. CDR3 length: 13 residues. The CDR3 region has the DNA TGTGCCAGCAGTTTAGGGGTAGGATCACCCCTCCACTTT. This codes for CASSLGVGSPLHF.

This sequence joins TRBV4-1 and TRBJ2-7; the match to TRBD1 covers 7 bases. The V gene's germline CDR1 is MGHRA and CDR2 YSYEKL. CDR3 size: 11 residues. In DNA, the CDR3 is TGCGCCAGCAGCCAAGGACAGGGCTCGTCAGTC. Translated: CASSQGQGSSV.